The clone carrying this TCR beta chain appeared a few times. This sample is drawn from a study of blood T cell repertoires in COVID-19. Study-wide context: Sources were T cells, B-cell-depleted T cells, or PBMCs; the material itself was cDNA or gDNA.

As processed by the authors: The authors estimated nucleated cell counts from reference gene primer amplification. Repertoires were generated with immunoSEQ multiplex PCR, while TCRdb's copy carries only in-frame clones and drops some. The V and J calls and clone size are taken from that table; D and trimming were inferred from the DNA. The sample has about 190,000 clones, approximately 81% seen once. The sequenced sample was peripheral blood. This TCR derives from a human donor in a cohort sampled during active COVID-19.

The CDR3: CASSGGSPAWETQYF. As DNA, the CDR3 is TGTGCCAGCTCGGGCGGGAGCCCTGCTTGGGAGACCCAGTACTTC. The J gene is TRBJ2-5, the V gene TRBV7-9; 7 bases agree with TRBD2. Germline trimming cut 8 bases from V and 5 bases from J; bases unmatched to any gene: 14. CDR1 is SEHNR, CDR2 FQNEAQ, per germline (reference sequence). The CDR3 extends over 15 amino acids. The whole variable domain, remainder taken from reference TRBV7-9 and TRBJ2-5, is DTGVSQNPRHKITKRGQNVTFRCDPISEHNRLYWYRQTLGQGPEFLTYFQNEAQLEKSRLLSDRFSAERPKGSFSTLEIQRTEQGDSAMYLCASSGGSPAWETQYFGPGTRLLVL.